The 2 T cell receptor beta chains given below trace back to one sample, sequenced in a study of CD8 T cells in ankylosing spondylitis. One entry per CDR3 protein, called by TCRdb with MiXCR from the 5' RACE reads. The data contain 200,000 to 250,000 distinct CDR3 sequences, around 25% of them seen just once; the ten biggest clones take up about 6.2%. Sequences were obtained from blood, either unsorted or a sorted T cell fraction (not recorded which). These receptors came from a male donor with ankylosing spondylitis or in good health (not recorded which).

The chain combines TRBV7-2 with TRBJ1-1; 9 bases agree with TRBD1. Unmatched junction bases numbered 13, after V lost 6 bases and J lost 8 bases. This CDR3 region has 15 residues. Germline V gene data show CDR1 as SGHTA and CDR2 as FQGNSA. CDR3 nucleotide sequence: TGTGCCAGCAGTCCGGGACAGGGAGGTTTGGGGGAAGCTTTCTTT. Translation: CASSPGQGGLGEAFF. The whole variable domain, filled in from reference TRBV7-2 and TRBJ1-1, reads GAGVSQSPSNKVTEKGKDVELRCDPISGHTALYWYRQSLGQGLEFLIYFQGNSAPDKSGLPSDRFSAERTGGSVSTLTIQRTQQEDSAVYLCASSPGQGGLGEAFFGQGTRLTVV.

The chain employs TRBV6-5 and TRBJ1-3; D not certain. CDR3 length equals 16 residues. With 0 bases removed from V and 0 bases from J, the gap between germline ends came to 9 bases. CDR1 and CDR2 (germline): MNHEY, SVGAGI. The CDR3 nucleotides are TGTGCCAGCAGTTACTCCAGTACAGCCTCTGGAAACACCATATATTTT. Translation gives CASSYSSTASGNTIYF.